A selection of T cell receptor beta chains follows, all from one sample in a study of blood T cell repertoires in COVID-19. Measured with immunoSEQ multiplex PCR; TCRdb has only the in-frame clones, and not every one. The sample holds 40,000 to 60,000 clones, around 68% seen once. Sequencing was performed on peripheral blood. The receptors derive from a woman aged 70-85 years with acute or convalescent COVID-19. Both conserved end residues are part of each CDR3. The D gene is left open where the match is weak. Clone size is shown for a subset of rows, as once, few, many or a class of expanded clone.

.,TRBV11-2,.,TRBJ2-7,CASSAQRDEQYF,TGTGCCAGCAGCGCGCAGCGTGACGAGCAGTACTTC
.,TRBV4-1,once,TRBJ1-1,CASSHPKLRRQNTEAFF,TGCGCCAGCAGCCACCCGAAGCTTCGTCGCCAGAACACTGAAGCTTTCTTT
.,TRBV19,once,TRBJ2-1,CATASKERHYNEQFF,TGTGCCACCGCGTCAAAAGAGCGGCACTACAATGAGCAGTTCTTC
.,TRBV11-1,.,TRBJ2-2,CASSPVNTGELFF,TGTGCCAGCAGCCCTGTAAACACCGGGGAGCTGTTTTTT
.,TRBV6-2/TRBV6-3,.,TRBJ1-1,CASSHPPGGVNTEAFF,TGTGCCAGCAGTCACCCCCCCGGTGGAGTTAACACTGAAGCTTTCTTT
TRBD1,TRBV6-5,.,TRBJ1-2,CASSYSGTALRYGYTF,TGTGCCAGCAGTTACTCTGGGACAGCCCTTCGGTATGGCTACACCTTC
.,TRBV2,.,TRBJ1-2,CASSGGSYGYTF,TGTGCCAGCAGTGGGGGCAGTTATGGCTACACCTTC
.,TRBV5-8,.,TRBJ2-1,CASSTRRSGFSYNEQFF,TGTGCCAGCAGCACCCGGAGGAGCGGATTCTCCTACAATGAGCAGTTCTTC
TRBD1,TRBV5-8,medium-sized,TRBJ1-2,CASSPDRGGLYGYTF,TGTGCCAGCAGCCCGGACAGGGGGGGTCTTTATGGCTACACCTTC
TRBD1,TRBV4-1,medium-sized,TRBJ1-6,CASSGWDRFQSPLHF,TGCGCCAGCAGTGGGTGGGACAGGTTTCAATCACCCCTCCACTTT
.,TRBV3-1/TRBV3-2,.,TRBJ2-7,CASSPWSSYEQYF,TGTGCCAGCAGCCCCTGGAGCTCCTACGAGCAGTACTTC
TRBD1,TRBV15,.,TRBJ2-7,CATSREKGGASYEQYF,TGTGCCACCAGCAGAGAAAAAGGGGGCGCATCGTACGAGCAGTACTTC